This paragraph reports one T cell receptor (beta chain). Its antigen is still unknown. Germline V gene lookup returns CDR1 PRHDT and CDR2 FYEKMQ (reference sequence). Trimming removed 0 bases from V and 6 bases from J, with 6 bases in between. The CDR3 has 12 residues. The time point: blood 2 weeks post-SBRT. The treatment: 15 Gy SBRT to primary tumor, nephrectomy 4 weeks later. Clear cell pathology was present in this patient's renal cell carcinoma. Assay: immunoSEQ multiplex PCR; the TCRdb copy retains only in-frame clones and omits some. The profile shows roughly 130,000 clones, approximately 90% of them singletons. The data were taken from a study of radiation and T cells in renal cell carcinoma. Study-wide background: Nephrectomy followed 15 Gy stereotactic body radiation by 4 weeks.

Study-wide results and limits: From baseline, blood top tumor clonotypes peaked at 2 weeks post-radiation. Pretreatment tumor biopsies were lacking, so baseline clonotypes are unknown.

This TCR was sampled from a woman aged 70 to 79 with renal cell carcinoma. This material consisted of blood, taken from a patient whose treatment included radiotherapy and nephrectomy. The V and J genes are TRBV13 and TRBJ2-7; D is uncertain. CDR3 in amino acids: CASSLGRGEQYF. DNA of the CDR3: TGTGCCAGCAGCTTAGGCAGAGGCGAGCAGTACTTC.